Each of the 21 T cell receptor beta chains below was sequenced from the same sample in a study of PD-L1 blockade in urothelial cancer. The repertoire was sequenced with immunoSEQ multiplex PCR; TCRdb's copy has only in-frame clones and lacks some. The sample shows more than 30,000 clones, about 87% of them seen only once. The sequencing used PBMCs, collected around atezolizumab (anti-PD-L1) treatment. The source is a man aged 50-59 years with urothelial cancer.

Comments on this clone: A junction boundary mismatches the germline segment, possibly from a read error. The chain links TRBV6-1 to TRBJ2-7; 9 positions match TRBD1. The CDR3 is made up of 13 amino acids. The germline gives CDR1 MNHNS, CDR2 SASEGT. The DNA for the CDR3 is TGTGCCAGCAGTGAAAAGGCGGCGGACAGGGGAAACTTC. Translated, it gives CASSEKAADRGNF.

The rearrangement links TRBV5-5 to TRBJ2-5; TRBD1 might be the D (5 bases). Germline V CDR1 and CDR2: SGHKS, YYEKEE (reference sequence). The CDR3 is made up of 13 amino acids. V was cut by 1 base and J by 3 bases, with 7 bases left in between. The CDR3 is CASSLPGKETQYF. The CDR3 DNA reads as TGTGCCAGCAGCTTGCCAGGGAAAGAGACCCAGTACTTC.

The chain carries TRBV7-9 and TRBJ2-7; tentative D call: TRBD1 (6 bases). The CDR3 runs to 15 residues. Germline CDR1 reads SEHNR; CDR2 reads FQNEAQ (reference sequence). V gave up 0 bases and J gave up 3 bases, with 12 bases separating them. CDR3: CASSLAIGQIYEQYF. CDR3 DNA: TGTGCCAGCAGCTTAGCCATCGGACAGATCTACGAGCAGTACTTC. The entire variable domain, with the rest obtained from reference TRBV7-9 and TRBJ2-7, is as follows: DTGVSQNPRHKITKRGQNVTFRCDPISEHNRLYWYRQTLGQGPEFLTYFQNEAQLEKSRLLSDRFSAERPKGSFSTLEIQRTEQGDSAMYLCASSLAIGQIYEQYFGPGTRLTVT.

This clone has a handful of counts. This chain connects TRBV19 to TRBJ1-5, with D tentatively TRBD1 (6 bases). Trimming removed 5 bases at V and 8 bases at J, with 22 bases between. The CDR3 contains 16 residues. Germline assignment: CDR1 LNHDA and CDR2 SQIVND (reference sequence). This CDR3 is CASSLPGQQGGEPQHF. CDR3 bases: TGTGCCAGTAGTCTCCCAGGCCAACAGGGAGGGGAGCCCCAGCATTTT.

The chain couples TRBV2 to TRBJ2-1; 7 bases line up with TRBD2. Germline V gene sequence: CDR1 SNHLY, CDR2 FYNNEI. This CDR3 is built from 13 residues. V was pared by 7 bases and J by 7 bases, with 7 bases of the junction left unmatched. Written as DNA, the CDR3 is TGTGCCAGCAACCTATTGGGGGGGAATGAGCAGTTCTTC. Its translation: CASNLLGGNEQFF.

The J gene is TRBJ1-4, the V gene TRBV10-3; 12 positions agree with TRBD1. The CDR3 totals 15 residues. Germline trimming cut 9 bases from V and 8 bases from J; bases unmatched to any gene: 10. Germline V gene lookup returns CDR1 ENHRY and CDR2 SYGVKD. In DNA, the CDR3 is TGTGCCATAGGGACAGGGGGCAACGAACGAGAAAAACTGTTTTTT. This translates into CAIGTGGNEREKLFF.

The chain couples TRBV11-2 to TRBJ2-5; 10 bases fit TRBD2. Trimming took 6 bases from V and 4 from J; bases not matched to a gene: 8. Germline CDR1 is SGHAT and CDR2 is FQNNGV. This CDR3 is built from 15 residues. The CDR3 DNA follows: TGTGCCAGCAGTCAAGTAGGGACTAGCGTAGAGACCCAGTACTTC. This codes for CASSQVGTSVETQYF.

The rearrangement joins TRBV27 to TRBJ2-7; TRBD2 agrees at 9 bases. The germline V gene encodes CDR1 MNHEY and CDR2 SMNVEV (reference sequence). This CDR3 contains 15 residues. After removal of 5 bases from V and 3 bases from J, the junction contained 8 bases not matched to a gene. CDR3: CASSPSGRPDYEQYF. DNA of the CDR3: TGTGCCAGCAGTCCGAGCGGGAGGCCGGACTACGAGCAGTACTTC.

The chain couples TRBV30 to TRBJ1-4, with D perhaps TRBD1 (5 bases). Germline V gene data show CDR1 as GTSNPN and CDR2 as SVGIG (reference sequence). This CDR3 has 15 residues. Trimming took 0 bases from V and 8 from J, leaving 16 bases between them. The CDR3 nucleotides read TGTGCCTGGAGTGTTCAGGGCGGCAGCGCCGAAAAACTGTTTTTT. Translating it yields CAWSVQGGSAEKLFF.

The chain links TRBV5-4 to TRBJ1-5; the D is unclear. CDR1 is SGHNT, CDR2 YYREEE, per germline (reference sequence). The CDR3 contains 14 residues. Trimming pared 4 bases from V and 5 bases from J, leaving 13 bases between. Written as DNA, the CDR3 is TGTGCCAGCAGCCTCGGTACAGTTGATCAGCCCCAGCATTTT. Amino acids: CASSLGTVDQPQHF.

This rearrangement joins TRBV9 to TRBJ2-1, with D maybe TRBD2 (6 bases). The CDR3 length is 16 residues. Germline CDR1 is SGDLS and CDR2 is YYNGEE. V was clipped by 4 bases and J by 0 bases, with 14 bases between them. The CDR3 spells CASSTPSESSYNEQFF. CDR3 bases: TGTGCCAGCAGCACACCTAGCGAGAGCTCCTACAATGAGCAGTTCTTC.

CDR3 bases: TGTGCCAGCTCACCAGGCGACACCCAGCCCCAGCATTTT. Translation: CASSPGDTQPQHF. The genes are TRBV18 and TRBJ1-5; D ambiguous. This CDR3 is 13 amino acids long. Germline V gene sequence: CDR1 KGHSH, CDR2 LQKENI. V lost 2 bases and J lost 7, with 9 bases in between.

This chain joins TRBV27 and TRBJ2-7; 8 bases map to TRBD2. The CDR3 has 15 amino acids. V was clipped by 4 bases and J by 3 bases; unmatched bases: 8. Germline-derived CDR1 and CDR2 are MNHEY and SMNVEV (reference sequence). Here the CDR3 reads CASSSRPGGNYEQYF. In DNA form, the CDR3 reads TGTGCCAGCAGTTCCCGGCCGGGGGGGAACTACGAGCAGTACTTC.

This chain links TRBV5-1 with TRBJ2-7; a weak D match, TRBD1 (6 bases). There are 15 residues in the CDR3. V was cut by 2 bases and J by 5 bases, with 17 bases left in between. Germline lookup yields CDR1 SGHRS and CDR2 YFSETQ. Here the CDR3 reads CASSFFPGTPNEQYF. The CDR3 DNA reads as TGCGCCAGCAGCTTTTTCCCCGGGACACCTAACGAGCAGTACTTC. Looking up the rest from reference TRBV5-1 and TRBJ2-7 gives the full variable domain: KAGVTQTPRYLIKTRGQQVTLSCSPISGHRSVSWYQQTPGQGLQFLFEYFSETQRNKGNFPGRFSGRQFSNSRSEMNVSTLELGDSALYLCASSFFPGTPNEQYFGPGTRLTVT.

V and J are TRBV21-1 and TRBJ2-7; the table's D call TRBD1 went unverified against the DNA. TRBV21-1 is a known pseudogene. This CDR3 has 15 amino acids. The CDR3 bases are TGTGCCAGCAGCGGGGGCCACCGGAGCTCCTACGAGCAGTACTTC. This gives the protein CASSGGHRSSYEQYF.

This clone was detected a few times. The chain recombines TRBV7-9 with TRBJ1-2; D gene unclear. Between the trimmed V and J ends, which lost 4 bases and 1 base, there was a span of 10 bases. This CDR3 is 14 amino acids long. Germline CDR1 SEHNR, CDR2 FQNEAQ (reference sequence). CDR3 in amino acids: CASSSLQINYGYTF. The CDR3 bases are TGTGCCAGCAGCTCCCTACAGATTAACTATGGCTACACCTTC.

This chain uses TRBV14 with TRBJ2-2, with a weak D call TRBD1 (5 bases). The CDR3 contains 16 residues. Trimming removed 1 base at V and 4 bases at J, with 13 bases between. Per germline, CDR1 SGHDN and CDR2 FVKESK. The chain's CDR3 is CASSQGPGIITGELFF. CDR3 nucleotides: TGTGCCAGCAGCCAAGGCCCAGGGATCATCACCGGGGAGCTGTTTTTT. Combining the CDR3 with reference TRBV14 and TRBJ2-2 gives the whole variable domain EAGVTQFPSHSVIEKGQTVTLRCDPISGHDNLYWYRRVMGKEIKFLLHFVKESKQDESGMPNNRFLAERTGGTYSTLKVQPAELEDSGVYFCASSQGPGIITGELFFGEGSRLTVL.

Here the CDR3 reads CSVHTGGNSPLHF. DNA of the CDR3: TGCAGCGTGCATACAGGTGGTAATTCACCCCTCCACTTT. V gene TRBV29-1 combines with J gene TRBJ1-6; D possibly corresponds to TRBD1 (5 bases). The CDR3 contains 13 residues. Trimming shortened V by 6 bases and J by 6 bases, and 12 bases separated the two germline ends. CDR1 and CDR2 from the germline V gene are SQVTM and ANQGSEA.

The CDR3 spells CASQTSGAYNEQFF. CDR3 sequence (DNA): TGTGCCAGCCAGACTAGCGGAGCCTACAATGAGCAGTTCTTC. V and J are TRBV5-4 and TRBJ2-1, with 9 bases aligning to TRBD2. The V gene end was trimmed by 7 bases and the J gene end by 2 bases; junction bases not matched to a gene: 4. Germline CDR1 reads SGHNT; CDR2 reads YYREEE (reference sequence). This CDR3 is 14 amino acids long.

The rearrangement joins TRBV5-4 to TRBJ1-2; TRBD1 matches at 8 bases. Germline-derived CDR1 and CDR2 are SGHNT and YYREEE (reference sequence). After removal of 0 bases from V and 1 base from J, the junction contained 2 bases not matched to a gene. This CDR3 contains 15 residues. This CDR3 reads CASSLAGGDNYGYTF. The DNA for the CDR3 is TGTGCCAGCAGCTTGGCAGGGGGCGATAACTATGGCTACACCTTC.

This clone was picked up a small number of times. The gene calls are TRBV7-2 and TRBJ2-7, with D possibly TRBD1 on 6 matching bases. The V end lost 6 bases, the J end lost 5 bases, and 20 bases lay between the germline ends. Germline lookup yields CDR1 SGHTA and CDR2 FQGNSA. The CDR3 runs 15 residues. The CDR3, as DNA: TGTGCCAGCAGTGAACCGGGACAACGGTATAACGAGCAGTACTTC. This codes for CASSEPGQRYNEQYF. The full variable domain, in which reference TRBV7-2 and TRBJ2-7 provide the parts outside the CDR3, is GAGVSQSPSNKVTEKGKDVELRCDPISGHTALYWYRQSLGQGLEFLIYFQGNSAPDKSGLPSDRFSAERTGGSVSTLTIQRTQQEDSAVYLCASSEPGQRYNEQYFGPGTRLTVT.